Each of the 5 T cell receptor beta chains below was sequenced from the same sample in a study of PD-L1 blockade in urothelial cancer. The assay was immunoSEQ multiplex PCR, and TCRdb's table has in-frame clones only and misses some. Of 55,000 to 85,000 clones in the sample, roughly 84% are singletons; the top ten hold 9.2%. The time point here: pretreatment peripheral blood. Sequenced here: PBMCs, sampled around atezolizumab (anti-PD-L1) treatment. The receptors were sampled from an older woman with urothelial cancer.

J is TRBJ1-2 and V is TRBV6-1; 7 bases are a match to TRBD1. Germline lookup yields CDR1 MNHNS and CDR2 SASEGT. V shed 6 bases and J 8 bases; nucleotides not matched to a gene: 12. This CDR3 has 14 residues. The CDR3 spells CASSSSTGYEGYTF. The CDR3 nucleotides are TGTGCCAGCAGCTCCTCGACAGGGTACGAAGGCTACACCTTC.

The chain is built from TRBV13 and TRBJ2-7; 13 bases fit TRBD2. The CDR3 runs to 16 residues. J lost 3 bases, V lost 5 bases, and 7 bases had no gene match. Looked up from germline, CDR1 is PRHDT and CDR2 is FYEKMQ (reference sequence). The CDR3: CASSAGTSGTFYEQYF. Written as DNA, the CDR3 is TGTGCCAGCAGCGCAGGGACTAGCGGGACTTTCTACGAGCAGTACTTC.

Only one count was recorded for this clone. The genes are TRBV5-1 and TRBJ2-7; 7 bases agree with TRBD1. The germline gives CDR1 SGHRS, CDR2 YFSETQ. Losses at the gene ends were 3 bases for V and 3 bases for J; bases not matched to a gene: 6. The CDR3 spans 14 residues. The CDR3 sequence is CASSSGQFGYEQYF. The DNA of the CDR3 is TGCGCCAGCAGCTCGGGACAGTTTGGCTACGAGCAGTACTTC.

This clone was picked up a small number of times. The chain is built from TRBV30 and TRBJ1-4; D is perhaps TRBD1 (6 bases). V gave up 1 base and J gave up 4 bases, with 10 bases separating them. Per germline, CDR1 GTSNPN and CDR2 SVGIG (reference sequence). The CDR3 has 14 residues. Here the CDR3 reads CAWSAGHSNEKLFF. The CDR3 DNA is TGTGCCTGGAGTGCGGGACATAGTAATGAAAAACTGTTTTTT.

This clone occurred once. The V gene is TRBV21-1, the J gene TRBJ2-7; TRBD1, the table's D call, lacks a check against the DNA. TRBV21-1 has pseudogene status. The CDR3 has 15 amino acids. The CDR3 nucleotides are TGTGCCAGCAGCAAAGCATCGGACAGATCCTACGAGCAGTACTTC. It specifies CASSKASDRSYEQYF.